This T cell receptor (beta chain) is from a study of T cell clones after liver transplantation. This CDR3 has 14 residues. Between the trimmed V and J ends, which lost 4 bases and 1 base, there was a span of 8 bases. Germline CDR1 MNHEY, CDR2 SMNVEV (reference sequence). Sequencing used immunoSEQ multiplex PCR; TCRdb keeps in-frame clones, though not all of them. Of fewer than 65,000 clones in the sample, around 70% were seen once. The rearrangement links TRBV27 to TRBJ1-5; D perhaps matches TRBD1 (5 bases). Sequences were derived from CD4+ T cells from blood, sampled at the 22-month timepoint. This clonotype originated in a human patient who received a liver transplant. Some of the T cells may derive from the graft donor. The CDR3 is CASSSRDSNQPQHF. In DNA, the CDR3 is TGTGCCAGCAGTTCCAGGGACAGCAATCAGCCCCAGCATTTT.